This T cell receptor (beta chain) was profiled in a study of control samples from healthy donors and cancer patients. Here immunoSEQ multiplex PCR was the method, and the copy in TCRdb shows in-frame clones only, minus some. Here the sample spans more than 100,000 clones, roughly 91% being singletons. This clone was recorded many times. V shed 4 bases and J 2 bases; nucleotides not matched to a gene: 4. Per the germline V gene, CDR1 is LGHNA and CDR2 is YNFKEQ. The CDR3 length is 15 residues. This rearrangement joins TRBV4-2 to TRBJ2-7, with 11 bases fitting TRBD1. Specimen: PBMCs. This TCR derives from a man between 50 and 59 years old with head and neck cancer. CDR3 residues: CASSLGQGGTYEQYF. For the CDR3, the DNA is TGTGCCAGCAGCCTGGGACAGGGGGGGACCTACGAGCAGTACTTC.